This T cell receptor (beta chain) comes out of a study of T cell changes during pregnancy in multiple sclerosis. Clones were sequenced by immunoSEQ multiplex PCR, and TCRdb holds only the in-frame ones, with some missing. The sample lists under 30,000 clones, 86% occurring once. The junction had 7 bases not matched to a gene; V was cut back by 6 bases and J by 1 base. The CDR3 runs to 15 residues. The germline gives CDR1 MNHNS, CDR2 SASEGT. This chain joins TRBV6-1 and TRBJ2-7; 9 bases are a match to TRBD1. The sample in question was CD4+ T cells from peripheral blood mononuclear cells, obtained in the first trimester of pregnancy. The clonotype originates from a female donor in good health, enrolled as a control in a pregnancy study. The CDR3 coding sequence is TGTGCCAGCAGGAACAGGGGGCCCCAATCCTACGAGCAGTACTTC. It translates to CASRNRGPQSYEQYF.